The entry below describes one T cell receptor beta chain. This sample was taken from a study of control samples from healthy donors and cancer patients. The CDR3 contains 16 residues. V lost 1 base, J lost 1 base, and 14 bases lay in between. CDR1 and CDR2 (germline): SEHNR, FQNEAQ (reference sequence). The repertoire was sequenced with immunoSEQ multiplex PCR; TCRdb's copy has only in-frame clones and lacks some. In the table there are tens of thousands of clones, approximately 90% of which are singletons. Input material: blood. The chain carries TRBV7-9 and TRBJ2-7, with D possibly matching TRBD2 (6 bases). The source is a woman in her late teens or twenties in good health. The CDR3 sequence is CASSLGWGDPSYEQYF. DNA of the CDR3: TGTGCCAGCAGCTTAGGATGGGGGGATCCTTCCTACGAGCAGTACTTC.